Below are 19 T cell receptor beta chains sequenced from a single sample in a study of patients and donors after allogeneic stem cell transplantation. TCRdb re-derived calls from the RT-PCR reads in MiXCR, one entry per CDR3 protein. This table holds about 40,000 distinct CDR3 sequences, more than 30% found once. Input material: blood, either unsorted or a sorted T cell fraction (not recorded which). The receptors derive from a human donor who was either an allogeneic HSCT recipient or a stem cell or donor lymphocyte infusion donor (not recorded which). It is not recorded whose cells these are; they may come from a transplant donor.

This clonotype was seen a few times. The gene calls are TRBV12-3 or TRBV12-4 and TRBJ2-6; 7 bases are shared with TRBD2. The V and J ends lost 4 bases and 0 bases, in that order; junction bases with no gene match: 6. There are 17 residues in the CDR3. The CDR3: CASSYASGSSGANVLTF. The DNA for the CDR3 is TGTGCCAGCAGTTATGCTAGCGGCAGCTCTGGGGCCAACGTCCTGACTTTC.

The rearrangement links TRBV5-1 to TRBJ2-7, with 9 bases that match TRBD1. Trimming at V came to 4 bases and at J to 3 bases, leaving 5 bases not matched to a gene. The CDR3 runs 14 residues. The germline CDR1 and CDR2 sequences are SGHRS and YFSETQ. In DNA form, the CDR3 reads TGCGCCAGCAGCCCCGACAGGGGGGTCTACGAGCAGTACTTC. Its translation: CASSPDRGVYEQYF.

This clonotype was picked up one time. The genes are TRBV20-1 and TRBJ2-2; 7 positions match TRBD2. Germline lookup yields CDR1 DFQATT and CDR2 SNEGSKA (reference sequence). V gave up 0 bases and J gave up 6 bases; unmatched junction bases: 10. The CDR3 is made up of 16 amino acids. The DNA of the CDR3 is TGCAGTGCTAGAGAAGTGGGCGGGAGCGAGGCCGGGGAGCTGTTTTTT. Amino acids: CSAREVGGSEAGELFF.

This clonotype has more than one count but fewer than ten. This rearrangement joins TRBV6-5 to TRBJ2-3, with 8 bases identical to TRBD2. The germline V gene has CDR1 MNHEY and CDR2 SVGAGI. The CDR3 is made up of 17 amino acids. V lost 3 bases and J lost 2; bases outside the gene matches: 10. The DNA for the CDR3 is TGTGCCAGCAGTTATCACATGGCGGGAGGCCTCACAGATACGCAGTATTTT. Translation gives CASSYHMAGGLTDTQYF.

V and J are TRBV12-3 or TRBV12-4 and TRBJ2-5; TRBD1 agrees at 7 bases. With V trimmed by 3 bases and J by 2 bases, 0 bases remained unmatched. CDR3 length: 13 amino acids. The CDR3 DNA reads as TGTGCCAGCAGTTTGGGACAGCAAGAGACCCAGTACTTC. Encoded protein: CASSLGQQETQYF.

This clonotype was counted only a few times. The chain carries TRBV5-1 and TRBJ2-7; 7 bases agree with TRBD1. Looked up from germline, CDR1 is SGHRS and CDR2 is YFSETQ. The V and J ends lost 5 bases and 7 bases, in that order; junction bases with no gene match: 18. The CDR3 covers 16 residues. The CDR3 coding sequence is TGCGCCAGCAGACCGACGCCGGGACAGCTACGATTGGAGCAGTACTTC. It specifies CASRPTPGQLRLEQYF.

This chain connects TRBV20-1 to TRBJ2-1; 12 nucleotides align to TRBD2. The junction had 2 bases not matched to a gene; V was cut back by 3 bases and J by 8 bases. This CDR3 comprises 13 residues. CDR1 and CDR2 from the germline V gene are DFQATT and SNEGSKA (reference sequence). CDR3 in amino acids: CSASGLAGHEQFF. CDR3 nucleotides: TGCAGTGCTAGCGGACTAGCGGGGCATGAGCAGTTCTTC.

V is TRBV28 and J is TRBJ2-3, with 8 bases that match TRBD2. V lost 8 bases and J lost 4; bases outside the gene matches: 5. This CDR3 is 13 amino acids long. The germline V gene has CDR1 MDHEN and CDR2 SYDVKM. CDR3 bases: TGTGCCAGCCGGGGGGGAGGCGCAGATACGCAGTATTTT. Amino acids: CASRGGGADTQYF.

This clonotype was counted many times. The V and J genes are TRBV9 and TRBJ2-5, with D tentatively TRBD1 (6 bases). CDR3 size: 18 residues. Between the trimmed V and J ends, which lost 2 bases and 0 bases, there was a span of 20 bases. Germline CDR1 SGDLS, CDR2 YYNGEE. CDR3 residues: CASSVSAGAYEYQETQYF. For the CDR3, the DNA is TGTGCCAGCAGCGTTAGCGCAGGGGCCTATGAGTACCAAGAGACCCAGTACTTC.

This clonotype showed up many times. The chain links TRBV11-2 to TRBJ2-1; 14 bases are a match to TRBD2. The germline V gene encodes CDR1 SGHAT and CDR2 FQNNGV. The V and J ends lost 6 bases and 1 base, in that order; junction bases with no gene match: 11. The CDR3 runs 19 residues. CDR3 nucleotide sequence: TGTGCCAGCAGACCAGGGGGGACTAGCGGGAGAGGTTCCTACAATGAGCAGTTCTTC. Encoded protein: CASRPGGTSGRGSYNEQFF.

In this sample, this clonotype turned up many times. The chain employs TRBV29-1 and TRBJ1-1, with TRBD1 matching over 7 bases. J lost 0 bases, V lost 6 bases, and 4 bases had no gene match. The CDR3 is made up of 13 amino acids. The V gene's germline CDR1 is SQVTM and CDR2 ANQGSEA. The CDR3 loop reads CSVSGQLNTEAFF. The CDR3 DNA sequence: TGCAGCGTCTCGGGACAGTTGAACACTGAAGCTTTCTTT.

This sequence joins TRBV12-3 or TRBV12-4 and TRBJ2-1; D gene unclear. The CDR3 consists of 12 residues. Deletions cut 7 bases from V and 1 base from J, with 5 bases between. The CDR3 protein is CASTTSYNEQFF. In nucleotides, the CDR3 is TGTGCCAGCACCACTTCCTACAATGAGCAGTTCTTC.

This clonotype showed up just a few times. This chain connects TRBV6-5 to TRBJ2-1, with D maybe TRBD2 (6 bases). This CDR3 spans 13 amino acids. Trimming left V 6 bases short and J 4 bases short, with 10 bases between. Per the germline V gene, CDR1 is MNHEY and CDR2 is SVGAGI. In nucleotides, the CDR3 is TGTGCCAGCAGAAGTGGACTATACAATGAGCAGTTCTTC. Translation gives CASRSGLYNEQFF.

This clonotype has at least ten counts. The V call is TRBV20-1, the J call TRBJ2-7; D is possibly TRBD1 or TRBD2 (5 bases each). Looked up from germline, CDR1 is DFQATT and CDR2 is SNEGSKA (reference sequence). The V end was cut by 5 bases, the J end by 0 bases, with 14 bases between. CDR3 size: 14 residues. The CDR3 loop reads CSAHEWGSSYEQYF. The DNA for the CDR3 is TGCAGTGCTCATGAGTGGGGGAGCTCCTACGAGCAGTACTTC.

This clonotype was observed a few times. The chain carries TRBV4-3 and TRBJ2-1, with TRBD1 matching 7 bases. V lost 1 base to trimming and J lost 5 bases; unmatched junction nucleotides: 8. Germline values: CDR1 LGHNA, CDR2 YSLEER. The CDR3 runs to 16 residues. The DNA of the CDR3 is TGCGCCAGCAGCCAAGCGCCGGGACAGCCCCACAATGAGCAGTTCTTC. Encoded protein: CASSQAPGQPHNEQFF.

This clonotype was counted many times. This sequence joins TRBV5-1 and TRBJ1-6; D uncertain. CDR3 length equals 14 residues. Germline V gives CDR1 SGHRS, CDR2 YFSETQ. The ends were cut back, 4 bases at V and 8 bases at J, with 13 bases in the middle. CDR3 DNA: TGCGCCAGCAGCCGGAGGGTCAGCCATTCACCCCTCCACTTT. As protein: CASSRRVSHSPLHF.

The chain has TRBV6-5 and TRBJ2-1; 11 bases agree with TRBD2. Germline CDR1 MNHEY, CDR2 SVGAGI. J gave up 9 bases and V 2 bases, and 15 bases lay outside the gene matches. CDR3 length equals 18 residues. The CDR3 reads CASSYHYSGRAQGSEQFF. The CDR3 DNA is TGTGCCAGCAGTTACCACTATAGCGGGAGGGCCCAGGGTAGTGAGCAGTTCTTC.

This chain joins TRBV29-1 and TRBJ2-1; TRBD2 agrees at 10 bases. The germline V gene encodes CDR1 SQVTM and CDR2 ANQGSEA. This CDR3 comprises 13 residues. The junction had 7 bases not matched to a gene; V was cut back by 4 bases and J by 10 bases. Here the CDR3 reads CSVALAGVGEQFF. Written as DNA, the CDR3 is TGCAGCGTTGCGCTAGCGGGGGTGGGGGAGCAGTTCTTC.

The chain links TRBV10-3 to TRBJ2-1; D is perhaps TRBD1 (5 bases). The germline V gene has CDR1 ENHRY and CDR2 SYGVKD. V was pared by 2 bases and J by 0 bases, with 11 bases between. This CDR3 region has 16 residues. The CDR3 spells CAISEGAISSYNEQFF. As DNA, the CDR3 is TGTGCCATCAGTGAGGGGGCGATTAGCTCCTACAATGAGCAGTTCTTC.